The 24 T cell receptor beta chains below all came from one sample that was sequenced in a study of T cell repertoires in cytomegalovirus infection. TCRdb reprocessed the reads via MiXCR and lists one record per CDR3 protein. The profile shows 86,000 or so distinct CDR3 sequences, roughly a quarter of them singletons. No antigen has been assigned to these receptors. Sequenced here: CD8+ T cells from cultured PBMCs, sampled from culture after CMV antigen stimulation. These receptors were collected from a human donor in good health (CMV status not recorded). Some clones in this sample may be carry-over from other donors' samples.

This rearrangement joins TRBV12-3 or TRBV12-4 to TRBJ2-1, with 8 bases aligning to TRBD1. The CDR3 runs to 17 residues. V was clipped by 5 bases and J by 1 base; unmatched bases: 10. Written as DNA, the CDR3 is TGTGCCAGCAGTCCACCGACAGGGGAGACATCCTACAATGAGCAGTTCTTC. This sequence encodes CASSPPTGETSYNEQFF.

V gene TRBV30 combines with J gene TRBJ2-7, with 7 bases lining up with TRBD1. The CDR3 length is 13 residues. The V and J ends lost 0 bases and 3 bases, in that order; junction bases with no gene match: 2. Germline lookup yields CDR1 GTSNPN and CDR2 SVGIG (reference sequence). For the CDR3, the DNA is TGTGCCTGGAGTGTAGGGACAGTCTACGAGCAGTACTTC. Residues: CAWSVGTVYEQYF.

The chain couples TRBV7-9 to TRBJ1-1, with D perhaps matching TRBD1 (6 bases). V lost 5 bases and J 1 base, leaving 14 bases between the germline ends. The V gene's germline CDR1 is SEHNR and CDR2 FQNEAQ (reference sequence). The CDR3 consists of 15 residues. CDR3 DNA: TGTGCCAGCAGCCTGGGGGGACATCGGAACACTGAAGCTTTCTTT. Protein product: CASSLGGHRNTEAFF.

This clonotype appeared a few times. The chain recombines TRBV6-5 with TRBJ1-3, with 9 nucleotides matching TRBD1. CDR1 is MNHEY and CDR2 is SVGAGI in the germline V gene. The CDR3 covers 18 residues. V trimming: 5 bases; J trimming: 0 bases; junction bases outside the gene matches: 11. CDR3: CASSTGQGSPFSGNTIYF. The CDR3, as DNA: TGTGCCAGCAGTACCGGACAGGGGTCACCTTTCTCTGGAAACACCATATATTTT.

This clonotype was picked up a small number of times. The chain recombines TRBV18 with TRBJ2-5, with a tentative D call TRBD1 (8 bases). The CDR3 has 16 amino acids. Trimming removed 0 bases at V and 2 bases at J, with 13 bases between. The germline CDR1 and CDR2 sequences are KGHSH and LQKENI. DNA of the CDR3: TGTGCCAGCTCACCACCAACAGGGGGACTACAAGAGACCCAGTACTTC. This gives the protein CASSPPTGGLQETQYF.

This clonotype was detected a few times. This rearrangement joins TRBV12-3 or TRBV12-4 to TRBJ2-7; D gene uncertain. The CDR3 is 13 amino acids. Between the trimmed V and J ends, which lost 3 bases and 6 bases, there was a span of 12 bases. CDR3 DNA sequence: TGTGCCAGCAGTTTCGTACTACTGGGCGAGCAGTACTTC. Encoded protein: CASSFVLLGEQYF.

This rearrangement joins TRBV6-2 or TRBV6-3 to TRBJ2-7; D remains unclear. Germline V CDR1 and CDR2: MNHEY, SVGEGT. V was cut by 1 base and J by 3 bases, with 13 bases left in between. The length of the CDR3 is 15 residues. The CDR3 DNA reads TGTGCCAGCAGTTACTGGTCGGAGATGGGCTACGAGCAGTACTTC. Translated: CASSYWSEMGYEQYF.

The chain couples TRBV3-1 to TRBJ2-5; D possibly matches TRBD1 or TRBD2 (6 bases each). Trimming shortened V by 1 base and J by 3 bases, and 24 bases separated the two germline ends. This CDR3 comprises 19 residues. The germline CDR1 and CDR2 sequences are LGHDT and YNNKEL (reference sequence). DNA for the CDR3: TGTGCCAGCAGCCAAGCCCATCTCAAGACAAAAAGGGGGGAAGAGACCCAGTACTTC. Translated, it gives CASSQAHLKTKRGEETQYF.

The rearrangement links TRBV4-3 to TRBJ2-1; 7 bases are a match to TRBD1. The CDR3 is made up of 16 amino acids. Germline assignment: CDR1 LGHNA and CDR2 YSLEER. Trimming cost V 0 bases and J 4 bases; bases outside gene matches: 6. CDR3 nucleotides: TGCGCCAGCAGCCAAGAGGAAGGGACAGTATACAATGAGCAGTTCTTC. It yields the protein CASSQEEGTVYNEQFF.

This clonotype was detected only a few times. The chain uses TRBV7-9 and TRBJ2-3; D uncertain. This CDR3 has 15 residues. The ends were cut back, 5 bases at V and 0 bases at J, with 12 bases in the middle. Germline V gene data show CDR1 as SEHNR and CDR2 as FQNEAQ (reference sequence). The CDR3 spells CASSRGRSSTDTQYF. DNA of the CDR3: TGTGCCAGCAGCCGAGGAAGGTCTAGCACAGATACGCAGTATTTT.

V gene TRBV30 combines with J gene TRBJ1-3; D gene uncertain. Trimming pared 2 bases from V and 1 base from J, leaving 6 bases between. The CDR3 length is 13 residues. Germline V CDR1 and CDR2: GTSNPN, SVGIG (reference sequence). The DNA for the CDR3 is TGTGCCTGGAGTAAGACATCTGGAAACACCATATATTTT. Translated: CAWSKTSGNTIYF.

This clonotype was observed a few times. As DNA, the CDR3 is TGTGCCAGCAGTTTATACACCCTAGACCTCAGGGCTGGGGCCAACGTCCTGACTTTC. Amino acid sequence: CASSLYTLDLRAGANVLTF. This chain uses TRBV28 with TRBJ2-6; a weak D match, TRBD1 (5 bases). The germline gives CDR1 MDHEN, CDR2 SYDVKM. There are 19 residues in the CDR3. The V end was cut by 1 base, the J end by 2 bases, with 18 bases between.

This clonotype was recorded at least ten times. The chain recombines TRBV20-1 with TRBJ1-2, with 7 bases matching TRBD1. This CDR3 contains 15 residues. Trimming cost V 7 bases and J 1 base; bases outside gene matches: 12. Germline V lookup: CDR1 DFQATT, CDR2 SNEGSKA (reference sequence). The CDR3 reads CSVPLGTENNYGYTF. The CDR3 DNA reads TGCAGTGTTCCCCTCGGGACAGAAAATAACTATGGCTACACCTTC.

The chain employs TRBV7-3 and TRBJ2-3; TRBD2 might be the D (5 bases). CDR1 SGHTA and CDR2 FQGTGA come from the germline V gene. The CDR3 spans 17 residues. V dropped 2 bases and J dropped 1 base, with 16 bases sitting between them. The CDR3 nucleotides are TGTGCCAGCAGCTTATCATTCCCGGGGTCCCGCACAGATACGCAGTATTTT. It translates to CASSLSFPGSRTDTQYF.

This clonotype was counted once. It may be a read error: a sequence one base away is much more abundant. The V gene is TRBV7-2, the J gene TRBJ2-7, with 13 bases identical to TRBD2. The CDR3 runs 15 residues. Germline V gives CDR1 SGHTA, CDR2 FQGNSA. The CDR3 bases are TGTGCCAACAGCTTACTAGCGGGGGGGACCTACGAGCAGTACTTC. Its translation is CANSLLAGGTYEQYF.

This clonotype was found many times. This sequence joins TRBV11-3 and TRBJ1-6; TRBD1 matches 12 bases. CDR1 and CDR2 from the germline V gene are SGHNT and YENEEA. The CDR3 is made up of 15 amino acids. The trim removed 8 bases at V and 8 bases at J, leaving 7 bases unmatched. In DNA, the CDR3 is TGTGCCAGCGGGGGACAGGGGGCCCCCCATTCACCCCTCCACTTT. The encoded protein is CASGGQGAPHSPLHF.

This sequence joins TRBV5-6 and TRBJ2-7; D remains unclear. The germline gives CDR1 SGHDT, CDR2 YYEEEE. V was pared by 4 bases and J by 3 bases, with 11 bases between. The CDR3 contains 13 residues. The CDR3 is CASSPGPDYEQYF. DNA of the CDR3: TGTGCCAGCAGCCCCGGGCCAGACTACGAGCAGTACTTC. Supplemented by reference TRBV5-6 and TRBJ2-7, the full variable domain reads DAGVTQSPTHLIKTRGQQVTLRCSPKSGHDTVSWYQQALGQGPQFIFQYYEEEERQRGNFPDRFSGHQFPNYSSELNVNALLLGDSALYLCASSPGPDYEQYFGPGTRLTVT.

This clonotype is a singleton in its sample. V is TRBV6-4 and J is TRBJ2-2; the match to TRBD1 covers 7 bases. The CDR3 spans 14 residues. J was trimmed by 5 bases and V by 3 bases; bases with no gene match: 3. Germline V gene lookup returns CDR1 MRHNA and CDR2 SNTAGT. The CDR3 region has the DNA TGTGCCAGCAGTGAGACAGGGCCAACCGGGGAGCTGTTTTTT. Its protein is CASSETGPTGELFF.

V gene TRBV27 combines with J gene TRBJ2-5; D perhaps matches TRBD1 (6 bases). This CDR3 comprises 16 residues. V was cut by 5 bases and J by 2 bases, with 18 bases left in between. Germline V lookup: CDR1 MNHEY, CDR2 SMNVEV (reference sequence). CDR3: CASSNLAGAKQETQYF. The CDR3 bases are TGTGCCAGCAGTAACCTGGCAGGGGCGAAGCAAGAGACCCAGTACTTC.

V gene TRBV12-3 or TRBV12-4 combines with J gene TRBJ1-5; D remains unclear. The V and J ends lost 6 bases and 2 bases respectively, with 17 bases between them. The CDR3 is 16 residues long. CDR3 sequence reads: CASRSKGSRRNQPQHF. CDR3 bases: TGTGCCAGCAGGTCCAAAGGGTCCAGGCGCAATCAGCCCCAGCATTTT.

This clonotype was detected ten times or more. V is TRBV7-8 and J is TRBJ2-3, with D uncertain. The V gene's germline CDR1 is SGHVS and CDR2 FQNEAQ. Trimming shortened V by 0 bases and J by 2 bases, and 9 bases separated the two germline ends. The CDR3 is 15 amino acids. The CDR3 DNA reads as TGTGCCAGCAGCTTAGCGAGGAGCCCCACAGATACGCAGTATTTT. It translates to CASSLARSPTDTQYF.

This clonotype was seen repeatedly, ten times or more. The chain couples TRBV7-2 to TRBJ2-7; D not resolved. The germline V and J ends were trimmed by 4 bases and 3 bases, with 10 bases remaining between them. This CDR3 spans 13 amino acids. Germline V CDR1 and CDR2: SGHTA, FQGNSA. CDR3 in amino acids: CASSSIGNYEQYF. The CDR3 DNA reads as TGTGCCAGCAGCTCCATTGGCAACTACGAGCAGTACTTC.

This clonotype was picked up many times. The germline gene is not matched at one end of the junction; a read error may be the cause. This chain joins TRBV18 and TRBJ1-1, with 7 bases that match TRBD1. This CDR3 has 11 residues. Germline values: CDR1 KGHSH, CDR2 LQKENI. The CDR3: CASSSSWTGDF. CDR3 coding DNA: TGTGCCAGCTCATCATCTTGGACAGGAGACTTT.

On this clonotype: This CDR3 is missing its conserved last phenylalanine or tryptophan, likely due to a read error. The DNA is left out, because the CDR3 cannot be placed on it with certainty; the CDR3 is given as TCRdb lists it. The chain joins TRBV7-9 to TRBJ2-7; whether TRBD2, the table's D call, matches the DNA was not checked. Per germline, CDR1 SEHNR and CDR2 FQNEAQ (reference sequence). The CDR3 spans 14 residues, counting both ends. The CDR3 sequence: CASSLGGEVAGYVL.